This is a list of T cell receptor beta chains from one sample in a study of blood T cell repertoires in COVID-19. TCRdb's table, derived via immunoSEQ multiplex PCR, lists solely in-frame clones and lacks some. The sample lists roughly 32,000 clones, roughly 85% occurring once. Input material: peripheral blood. The receptors derive from a man aged 80 or over with active COVID-19. CDR3s leave out the opening cysteine and the closing phenylalanine or tryptophan.

TRBV7-3,ASSLDRGVGELF
TRBV5-1,ASSQTDTQY
TRBV18,ASSRREDYGYT
TRBV19,ASSMKEMVYGYT
TRBV23-1,ASSHLPDYRGFYGYT
TRBV7-3,ASKASGGSEQF
TRBV2,ASSRDRGYEQY
TRBV27,ASSFNSAYEQY
TRBV30,AWSTGGRNSPLH
TRBV6-6,ASSYGDSSSGNTIY
TRBV3-1/TRBV3-2,ASSQAGTGVFGYT
TRBV2,ASSERWPGNDYEQY
TRBV6-1,ASSDRRGTEAF
TRBV3-1/TRBV3-2,ASSQGLAGILY
TRBV4-1,ASSQVSRAGELF
TRBV7-5,VRSPTQETQY
TRBV6-6,ASSERGINQPQH
TRBV28,ASSYAGLNTGELF
TRBV7-2,ASSRGQGREQY
TRBV18,ASSPPGTSGSTEE
TRBV10-3,AISETGSGSYGYT
TRBV7-2,ASSLAGADYGYT
TRBV19,ASSSDLRIRSYEQY
TRBV19,ASDGGADTQY
TRBV5-1,ASSSTETQY
TRBV4-1,ASSQEWSGDYEQY
TRBV6-5,ASRPTGFSGNTIY
TRBV25-1,ASRPRQGNSYNEQF
TRBV7-3,ASSPEGGYEQY
TRBV6-5,ASSPQRGETQY
TRBV4-3,ASSQSSSGSNYGYT
TRBV18,ASSLYSGTDTQY
TRBV14,ASTAGRYYGYT
TRBV3-1/TRBV3-2,ASSQDGTAGADTQY
TRBV5-1,ASSWGGGEDTQY
TRBV11-2,ASSLVDSLTGNTIY
TRBV19,ASKTSGGASYEQF